These 27 T cell receptor beta chains were all obtained from the same sample, sequenced in a study of blood T cell repertoires in COVID-19. Sequencing was performed with immunoSEQ multiplex PCR; in TCRdb, only in-frame clones are kept and a portion is missing. The table shows approximately 210,000 clones, with approximately 81% occurring only once. The sequenced sample consisted of PBMCs or T cells enriched from blood (not recorded which). The receptors derive from a woman between 50 and 59 years old with acute COVID-19.

The V gene is TRBV28, the J gene TRBJ2-5, with D maybe TRBD1 (6 bases). CDR3 length: 12 amino acids. V gave up 8 bases and J gave up 1 base, with 8 bases separating them. Germline CDR1 and CDR2: MDHEN and SYDVKM. The CDR3 DNA reads as TGTGCCAGCGGCAGGGGCCAAGAGACCCAGTACTTC. Its translation is CASGRGQETQYF.

This chain connects TRBV28 to TRBJ1-2; the D is unclear. Looked up from germline, CDR1 is MDHEN and CDR2 is SYDVKM. The V and J ends lost 4 bases and 2 bases respectively, with 11 bases between them. The CDR3 is made up of 14 amino acids. The CDR3: CASSSVQINYGYTF. DNA for the CDR3: TGTGCCAGCAGTTCCGTACAGATCAACTATGGCTACACCTTC.

This clone was recorded at least ten times. Germline and junction disagree at one end, which may indicate a read error. The chain combines TRBV10-3 with TRBJ2-7, with D possibly matching TRBD1 (5 bases). Germline assignment: CDR1 ENHRY and CDR2 SYGVKD. This CDR3 contains 12 residues. In DNA form, the CDR3 reads TGTGCCATCAGTCCGCCTGACAGTGCCCTTTTCTTC. This sequence encodes CAISPPDSALFF.

V is TRBV24-1 and J is TRBJ1-1; D uncertain. V dropped 9 bases and J dropped 5 bases, with 3 bases sitting between them. Germline V gives CDR1 KGHDR, CDR2 SFDVKD. The CDR3 runs to 9 residues. The CDR3 sequence is CATPTEAFF. The DNA of the CDR3 is TGTGCCACCCCAACTGAAGCTTTCTTT.

On this clone: Different DNA sequences within this sample yield the same CDR3. CDR3 loop: CASSPQGDNYGYTF. The CDR3 nucleotides read TGTGCCAGCTCACCGCAGGGCGATAACTATGGCTACACCTTC. The chain combines TRBV18 with TRBJ1-2, with a weak D call TRBD1 (5 bases). This CDR3 has 14 amino acids. Trimming left V 3 bases short and J 1 base short, with 9 bases between. Germline-derived CDR1 and CDR2 are KGHSH and LQKENI.

The V call is TRBV19, the J call TRBJ2-1, with TRBD1 identical over 9 bases. CDR3 length: 18 residues. V lost 4 bases and J lost 3; bases outside the gene matches: 13. CDR1 and CDR2 from the germline V gene are LNHDA and SQIVND (reference sequence). This CDR3 is CASSTHRGLERGYNEQFF. CDR3 DNA: TGTGCCAGTAGTACCCACAGGGGGCTTGAGCGGGGCTACAATGAGCAGTTCTTC.

This clone was recorded only once. The J gene is TRBJ1-2, the V gene TRBV7-8; 9 bases align to TRBD1. V lost 3 bases and J lost 4; bases outside the gene matches: 6. Germline CDR1 is SGHVS and CDR2 is FQNEAQ. This CDR3 is 15 amino acids long. CDR3 residues: CASSFYGQGSYGYTF. CDR3 in DNA: TGTGCCAGCAGCTTTTACGGACAGGGGAGCTATGGCTACACCTTC.

The chain joins TRBV28 to TRBJ1-4; 7 bases agree with TRBD1. CDR3 size: 14 residues. J gave up 6 bases and V 6 bases, and 7 bases lay outside the gene matches. Germline-derived CDR1 and CDR2 are MDHEN and SYDVKM. The CDR3 coding sequence is TGTGCCAGCAGCTCCGACAGGGCGGATGAAAAACTGTTTTTT. The encoded protein is CASSSDRADEKLFF.

This clone was counted a few times. The chain has TRBV5-4 and TRBJ2-5, with a tentative D call TRBD2 (6 bases). The CDR3 runs 14 residues. Germline V gene lookup returns CDR1 SGHNT and CDR2 YYREEE (reference sequence). V dropped 4 bases and J dropped 4 bases, with 14 bases sitting between them. The DNA of the CDR3 is TGTGCCAGCAGCGGTTCGGCGGGGTTAGAGACCCAGTACTTC. Protein product: CASSGSAGLETQYF.

The V gene is TRBV5-6, the J gene TRBJ1-2, with D uncertain. Germline V CDR1 and CDR2: SGHDT, YYEEEE. The CDR3 loop spans 12 amino acids. V lost 7 bases, J lost 12 bases, and 19 bases lay in between. CDR3 bases: TGTGCCAGCGAGGGTCCAGGAAGAACTGACACCTTC. As protein: CASEGPGRTDTF.

This chain links TRBV28 with TRBJ1-2, with D possibly matching TRBD1 (5 bases). Per the germline V gene, CDR1 is MDHEN and CDR2 is SYDVKM. The CDR3 runs to 18 residues. With 2 bases removed from V and 8 bases from J, the gap between germline ends came to 27 bases. The CDR3 DNA sequence: TGTGCCAGCAGTTTAGTGGGTTCAGGGACTCTGGGGGGATTGGGCTACACCTTC. The encoded protein is CASSLVGSGTLGGLGYTF.

V gene TRBV5-1 combines with J gene TRBJ2-1; 10 nucleotides align to TRBD2. This CDR3 is 14 amino acids long. Per the germline V gene, CDR1 is SGHRS and CDR2 is YFSETQ. V shed 3 bases and J 6 bases; nucleotides not matched to a gene: 3. CDR3 in DNA: TGCGCCAGCAGCTCCAGCGGGGGGGTCAATGAGCAGTTCTTC. It yields the protein CASSSSGGVNEQFF.

The chain employs TRBV20-1 and TRBJ1-2, with unresolved D. Deletions cut 3 bases from V and 4 bases from J, with 15 bases between. The V gene's germline CDR1 is DFQATT and CDR2 SNEGSKA (reference sequence). CDR3 length equals 14 residues. The chain's CDR3 is CSASVGRGVYGYTF. The CDR3 coding sequence is TGCAGTGCTAGTGTAGGCCGAGGCGTCTATGGCTACACCTTC.

This chain links TRBV18 with TRBJ2-5; 15 bases map to TRBD2. The CDR3 is 16 residues long. Germline V CDR1 and CDR2: KGHSH, LQKENI. V lost 4 bases and J lost 2; bases outside the gene matches: 2. CDR3 sequence reads: CASSLGLAGGQETQYF. CDR3 bases: TGTGCCAGCTCACTGGGACTAGCGGGGGGACAAGAGACCCAGTACTTC. The whole variable domain, remainder taken from reference TRBV18 and TRBJ2-5, is NAGVMQNPRHLVRRRGQEARLRCSPMKGHSHVYWYRQLPEEGLKFMVYLQKENIIDESGMPKERFSAEFPKEGPSILRIQQVVRGDSAAYFCASSLGLAGGQETQYFGPGTRLLVL.

This chain joins TRBV19 and TRBJ1-1; no definite D call. Germline V CDR1 and CDR2: LNHDA, SQIVND (reference sequence). Trimming left V 3 bases short and J 4 bases short, with 9 bases between. The CDR3 contains 13 residues. The CDR3 is CASSMAHSTEAFF. The DNA for the CDR3 is TGTGCCAGTAGTATGGCGCACAGCACTGAAGCTTTCTTT.

This clone was detected once. The chain joins TRBV28 to TRBJ1-3; D might be TRBD1 (6 bases). Germline V gives CDR1 MDHEN, CDR2 SYDVKM. Trimming took off 6 bases at V and 4 bases at J, with 16 bases between the two ends. The CDR3 sequence is 15 residues long. The CDR3 is CASRGYRVMGNTIYF. The DNA of the CDR3 is TGTGCCAGCAGAGGATACAGGGTTATGGGAAACACCATATATTTT.

The chain links TRBV28 to TRBJ1-5; D not resolved. This CDR3 comprises 16 residues. The germline V and J ends were trimmed by 2 bases and 4 bases, with 15 bases remaining between them. From germline, CDR1 is MDHEN and CDR2 SYDVKM. Written as DNA, the CDR3 is TGTGCCAGCAGTTTAAGCGCCAGCATCCTAAATCAGCCCCAGCATTTT. This gives the protein CASSLSASILNQPQHF.

The chain recombines TRBV28 with TRBJ2-7; D perhaps matches TRBD1 (5 bases). Germline assignment: CDR1 MDHEN and CDR2 SYDVKM. CDR3 size: 12 residues. With 7 bases removed from V and 12 bases from J, the gap between germline ends came to 19 bases. CDR3 sequence reads: CASNTDRNLRYF. The CDR3 region has the DNA TGTGCCAGCAATACCGACAGAAACCTACGGTACTTC.

The chain couples TRBV5-5 to TRBJ2-7, with 8 bases lining up with TRBD2. The germline V gene encodes CDR1 SGHKS and CDR2 YYEKEE (reference sequence). Trimming removed 0 bases from V and 3 bases from J; junction bases left unmatched: 11. This CDR3 comprises 17 residues. The CDR3 nucleotides read TGTGCCAGCAGCTTGGGAACAAGGACTAGCTGGGGCTACGAGCAGTACTTC. This translates into CASSLGTRTSWGYEQYF.

This clone occurred once. The chain combines TRBV28 with TRBJ1-6; no firm D call. There are 13 residues in the CDR3. Germline assignment: CDR1 MDHEN and CDR2 SYDVKM. Trimming pared 1 base from V and 15 bases from J, leaving 13 bases between. The CDR3 here is CASSLFVTRLLHF. For the CDR3, the DNA is TGTGCCAGCAGTTTATTCGTCACGCGGCTCCTCCACTTT.

V usage is TRBV11-2 and J usage is TRBJ1-1, with D hard to call. CDR1 is SGHAT and CDR2 is FQNNGV in the germline V gene. The CDR3 is 15 residues long. The V gene lost 1 base and the J gene lost 4 bases, with 13 bases spanning the gap. CDR3 residues: CASSLGRQRATEAFF. CDR3 coding DNA: TGTGCCAGCAGCTTAGGGAGGCAGCGGGCCACTGAAGCTTTCTTT. The variable domain in full, completed from reference TRBV11-2 and TRBJ1-1, reads EAGVAQSPRYKIIEKRQSVAFWCNPISGHATLYWYQQILGQGPKLLIQFQNNGVVDDSQLPKDRFSAERLKGVDSTLKIQPAKLEDSAVYLCASSLGRQRATEAFFGQGTRLTVV.

The gene calls are TRBV11-2 and TRBJ2-5; the match to TRBD2 covers 7 bases. Germline loops: CDR1 SGHAT, CDR2 FQNNGV. The CDR3 sequence is 18 residues long. V dropped 5 bases and J dropped 5; count of bases not matched to a gene: 20. CDR3 amino acids: CASSARGEVGRPYETQYF. CDR3 coding DNA: TGTGCCAGCAGCGCCCGGGGGGAGGTAGGGCGTCCGTATGAGACCCAGTACTTC.

The gene calls are TRBV28 and TRBJ1-5; the D is unclear. With 7 bases removed from V and 0 bases from J, the gap between germline ends came to 4 bases. Germline CDR1 is MDHEN and CDR2 is SYDVKM. The CDR3 has 12 amino acids. Here the CDR3 DNA reads TGTGCCAGCACCTCTAGCAATCAGCCCCAGCATTTT. It codes for CASTSSNQPQHF.

This clone was counted at least ten times. V and J are TRBV5-5 and TRBJ1-5; no clear D. Germline CDR1 SGHKS, CDR2 YYEKEE (reference sequence). The CDR3 consists of 14 residues. Between the trimmed V and J ends, which lost 3 bases and 1 base, there was a span of 8 bases. CDR3 sequence (DNA): TGTGCCAGCAGCTCGGACTGGAGCAATCAGCCCCAGCATTTT. The encoded protein is CASSSDWSNQPQHF.

The chain carries TRBV28 and TRBJ2-1; tentatively, D is TRBD2 (6 bases). V was cut by 6 bases and J by 6 bases, with 12 bases left in between. There are 13 residues in the CDR3. The germline gives CDR1 MDHEN, CDR2 SYDVKM. The CDR3 DNA is TGTGCCAGCAGGCGCCCCGGGGGCAATGAGCAGTTCTTC. It encodes CASRRPGGNEQFF. Drawing the rest from reference TRBV28 and TRBJ2-1, the complete variable domain is DVKVTQSSRYLVKRTGEKVFLECVQDMDHENMFWYRQDPGLGLRLIYFSYDVKMKEKGDIPEGYSVSREKKERFSLILESASTNQTSMYLCASRRPGGNEQFFGPGTRLTVL.

The chain employs TRBV10-3 and TRBJ1-2; D not resolved. The V end was cut by 0 bases, the J end by 7 bases, with 18 bases between. CDR3 size: 16 residues. The germline CDR1 and CDR2 sequences are ENHRY and SYGVKD. CDR3 loop: CAISESVSRQGGGYTF. The DNA for the CDR3 is TGTGCCATCAGTGAGTCTGTCTCCAGGCAAGGAGGTGGCTACACCTTC.

The V and J genes are TRBV7-3 and TRBJ2-7; D perhaps matches TRBD1 (6 bases). The CDR3 sequence is 14 residues long. With 3 bases removed from V and 1 base from J, the gap between germline ends came to 10 bases. From germline, CDR1 is SGHTA and CDR2 FQGTGA. CDR3 sequence: CASSFRDKSYEQYF. In DNA, the CDR3 is TGTGCCAGCAGCTTCCGGGACAAGTCCTACGAGCAGTACTTC.